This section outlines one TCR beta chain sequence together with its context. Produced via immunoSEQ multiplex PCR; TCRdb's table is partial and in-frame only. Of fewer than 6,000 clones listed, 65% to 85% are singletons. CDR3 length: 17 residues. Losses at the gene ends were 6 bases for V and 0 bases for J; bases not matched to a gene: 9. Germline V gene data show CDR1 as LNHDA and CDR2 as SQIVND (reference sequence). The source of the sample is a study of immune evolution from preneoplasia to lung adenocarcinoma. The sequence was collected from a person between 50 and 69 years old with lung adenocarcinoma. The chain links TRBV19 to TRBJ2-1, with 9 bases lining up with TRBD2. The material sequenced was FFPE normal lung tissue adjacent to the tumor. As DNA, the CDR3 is TGTGCCAGTAGGGATAGCGGGAGAACGAGCTCCTACAATGAGCAGTTCTTC. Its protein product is CASRDSGRTSSYNEQFF.